This T cell receptor beta chain came from a study of blood T cell repertoires in COVID-19. Study-wide context: Acute and convalescent COVID-19 samples came from the United States, Italy and Spain. Sources were T cells, B-cell-depleted T cells, or PBMCs; the material itself was cDNA or gDNA.

V shed 3 bases and J shed 3 bases, with 5 bases lying between them. The CDR3 length is 12 residues. Assay: immunoSEQ multiplex PCR; the TCRdb copy retains only in-frame clones and omits some. The sample shows about 270,000 clones, over 80% of them seen only once. In assigning cohorts, the study relied on participant-reported clinical history. Sequenced input: PBMCs or T cells enriched from blood (not recorded which). This chain links TRBV12-3 or TRBV12-4 with TRBJ1-2; unclear D gene. This receptor was obtained from a woman aged 30 to 39 with acute COVID-19. The CDR3 DNA follows: TGTGCCAGCAGTTTCCAGGACTATGGCTACACCTTC. Protein product: CASSFQDYGYTF.